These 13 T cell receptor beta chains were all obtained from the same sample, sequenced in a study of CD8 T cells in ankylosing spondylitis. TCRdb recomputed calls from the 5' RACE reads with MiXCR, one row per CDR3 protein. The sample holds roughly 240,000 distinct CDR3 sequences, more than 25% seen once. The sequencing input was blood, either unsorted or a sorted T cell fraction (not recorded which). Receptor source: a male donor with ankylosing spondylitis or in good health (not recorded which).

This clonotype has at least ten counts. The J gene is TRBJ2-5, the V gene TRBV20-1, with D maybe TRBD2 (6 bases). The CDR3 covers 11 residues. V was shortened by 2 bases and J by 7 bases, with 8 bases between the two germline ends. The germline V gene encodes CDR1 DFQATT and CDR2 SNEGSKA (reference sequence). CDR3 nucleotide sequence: TGCAGTGCTAGATTGGGGGGGACCCAGTACTTC. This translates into CSARLGGTQYF.

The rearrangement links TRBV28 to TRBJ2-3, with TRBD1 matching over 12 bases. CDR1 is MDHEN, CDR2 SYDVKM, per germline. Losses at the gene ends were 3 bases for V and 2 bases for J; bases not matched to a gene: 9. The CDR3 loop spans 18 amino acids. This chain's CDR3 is CASSLVGQGAGLTDTQYF. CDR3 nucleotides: TGTGCCAGCAGTTTGGTGGGACAGGGGGCCGGACTCACAGATACGCAGTATTTT.

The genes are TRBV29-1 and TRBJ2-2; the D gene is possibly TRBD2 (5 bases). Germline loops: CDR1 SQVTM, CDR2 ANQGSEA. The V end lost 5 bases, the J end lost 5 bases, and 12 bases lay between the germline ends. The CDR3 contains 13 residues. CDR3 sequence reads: CSVITSGTGELFF. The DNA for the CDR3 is TGCAGCGTTATCACTAGTGGTACCGGGGAGCTGTTTTTT.

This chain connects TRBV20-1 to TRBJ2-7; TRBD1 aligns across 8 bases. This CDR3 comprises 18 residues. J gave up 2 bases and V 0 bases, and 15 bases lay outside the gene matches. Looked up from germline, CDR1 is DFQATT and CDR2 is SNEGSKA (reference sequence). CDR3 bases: TGCAGTGCTAGAGAGAGCGGACAGGGCGTCGGGGGACCCTACGAGCAGTACTTC. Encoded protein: CSARESGQGVGGPYEQYF.

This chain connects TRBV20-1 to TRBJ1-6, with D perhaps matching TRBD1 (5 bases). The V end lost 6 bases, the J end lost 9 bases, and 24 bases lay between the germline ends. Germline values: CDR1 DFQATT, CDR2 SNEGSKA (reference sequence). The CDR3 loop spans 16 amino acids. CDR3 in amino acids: CSAQRRGAGVRSPLHF. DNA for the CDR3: TGCAGTGCCCAAAGACGGGGAGCGGGGGTTCGTTCACCCCTCCACTTT.

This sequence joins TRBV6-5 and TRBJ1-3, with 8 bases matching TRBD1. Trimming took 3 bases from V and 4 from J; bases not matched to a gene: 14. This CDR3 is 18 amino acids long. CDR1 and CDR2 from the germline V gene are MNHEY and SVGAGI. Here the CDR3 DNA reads TGTGCCAGCAGTTATTACCCTTTCCGGGACAGGACCGGAAACACCATATATTTT. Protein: CASSYYPFRDRTGNTIYF.

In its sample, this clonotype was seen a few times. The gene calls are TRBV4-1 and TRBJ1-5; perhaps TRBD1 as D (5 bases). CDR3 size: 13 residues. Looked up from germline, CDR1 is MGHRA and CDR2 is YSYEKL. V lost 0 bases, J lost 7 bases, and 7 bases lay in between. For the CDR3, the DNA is TGCGCCAGCAGCCAAGAGAGGGGCCAGCCCCAGCATTTT. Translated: CASSQERGQPQHF.

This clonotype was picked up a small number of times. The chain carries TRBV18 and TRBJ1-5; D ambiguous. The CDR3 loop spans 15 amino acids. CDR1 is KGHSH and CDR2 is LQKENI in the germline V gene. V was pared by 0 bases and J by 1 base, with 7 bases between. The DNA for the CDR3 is TGTGCCAGCTCACCACCAGGAGCCAGCAATCAGCCCCAGCATTTT. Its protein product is CASSPPGASNQPQHF.

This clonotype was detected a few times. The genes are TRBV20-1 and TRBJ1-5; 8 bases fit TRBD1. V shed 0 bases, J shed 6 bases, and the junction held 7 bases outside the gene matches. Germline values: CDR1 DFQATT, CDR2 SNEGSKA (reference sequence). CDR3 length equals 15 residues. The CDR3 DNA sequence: TGCAGTGCTAGAGATGGTGGGACAGGCAGTCAGCCCCAGCATTTT. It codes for CSARDGGTGSQPQHF.

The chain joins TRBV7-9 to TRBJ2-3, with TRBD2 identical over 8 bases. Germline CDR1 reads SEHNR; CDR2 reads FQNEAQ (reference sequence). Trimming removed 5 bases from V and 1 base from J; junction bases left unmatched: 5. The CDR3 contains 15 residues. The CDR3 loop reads CASSLGLARTDTQYF. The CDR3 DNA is TGTGCCAGCAGCCTCGGACTAGCCCGCACAGATACGCAGTATTTT.

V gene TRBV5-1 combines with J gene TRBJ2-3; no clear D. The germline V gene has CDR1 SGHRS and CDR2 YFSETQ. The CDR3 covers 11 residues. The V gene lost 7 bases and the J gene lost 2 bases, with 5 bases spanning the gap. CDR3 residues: CASLDTDTQYF. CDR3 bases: TGCGCCAGCCTAGACACAGATACGCAGTATTTT.

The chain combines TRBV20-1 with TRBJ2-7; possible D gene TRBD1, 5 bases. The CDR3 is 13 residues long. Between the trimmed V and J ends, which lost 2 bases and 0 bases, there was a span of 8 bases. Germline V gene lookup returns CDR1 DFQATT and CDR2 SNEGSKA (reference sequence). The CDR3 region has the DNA TGCAGTGCTAGACCAGGGTACTCCTACGAGCAGTACTTC. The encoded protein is CSARPGYSYEQYF.

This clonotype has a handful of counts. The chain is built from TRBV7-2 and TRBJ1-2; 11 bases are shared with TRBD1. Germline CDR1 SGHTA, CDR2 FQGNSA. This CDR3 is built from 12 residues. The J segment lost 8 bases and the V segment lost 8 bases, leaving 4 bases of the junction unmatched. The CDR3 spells CASAWTGGGYTF. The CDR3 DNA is TGTGCCAGCGCCTGGACAGGGGGCGGCTACACCTTC.